Shown below are 19 T cell receptor beta chains from a single sample sequenced in a study of cytomegalovirus exposure and HLA in healthy donors (dated by TCRdb to 2015 to 2018). The library was made by the immunoSEQ multiplex PCR assay. For the multiplex PCR, a mixture combining 60 forward primers for TCR Vbeta segments and 13 reverse primers for TCR Jbeta segments was used. The table comes from immuneACCESS by way of TCRdb, which keeps in-frame sequences with V and J called. Part of the clones is missing from these tables; in studies checked, under half for an unresolved V gene and the rest for unknown reasons. In all, the sample holds about 140,000 clones, and approximately 80% of those were seen once. Jointly, the top ten make up around 2.2% of the sample. Sequencing was done on a sample of PBMCs. The source is a man younger than 45 in good health and CMV-seronegative.

The V and J genes are TRBV6-5 and TRBJ2-5, with 8 bases matching TRBD1. Germline V gene sequence: CDR1 MNHEY, CDR2 SVGAGI. The CDR3 contains 14 residues. The ends lost 6 bases at V and 5 bases at J; junction bases unmatched: 8. The DNA for the CDR3 is TGTGCCAGCAGCCGAGGACAGGGTCGGGAGACCCAGTACTTC. It encodes CASSRGQGRETQYF.

The V call is TRBV6-1, the J call TRBJ1-3; 8 bases match TRBD1. Per the germline V gene, CDR1 is MNHNS and CDR2 is SASEGT. V shed 7 bases and J 4 bases; nucleotides not matched to a gene: 9. The CDR3 has 15 residues. The CDR3 sequence is CASIPDRDGGNTIYF. DNA for the CDR3: TGTGCCAGCATTCCGGACAGGGACGGAGGAAACACCATATATTTT.

This chain joins TRBV11-3 and TRBJ2-3; 8 bases match TRBD2. The V gene end was trimmed by 5 bases and the J gene end by 5 bases; junction bases not matched to a gene: 6. Germline V lookup: CDR1 SGHNT, CDR2 YENEEA. The CDR3 consists of 14 residues. The CDR3 reads CASSHSGIKDTQYF. The CDR3 coding sequence is TGTGCCAGCAGCCATAGCGGGATAAAAGATACGCAGTATTTT.

V gene TRBV19 combines with J gene TRBJ2-4; D unresolved. V was trimmed by 1 base and J by 4 bases, leaving 11 bases between them. Germline V lookup: CDR1 LNHDA, CDR2 SQIVND (reference sequence). This CDR3 is 15 amino acids long. The CDR3 loop reads CASSIAVQPKNIQYF. DNA of the CDR3: TGTGCCAGTAGTATAGCTGTACAGCCAAAAAACATTCAGTACTTC.

The V gene is TRBV7-9, the J gene TRBJ2-5; 8 bases fit TRBD2. The CDR3 runs 17 residues. V was pared by 1 base and J by 2 bases, with 9 bases of the junction left unmatched. Per the germline V gene, CDR1 is SEHNR and CDR2 is FQNEAQ (reference sequence). As DNA, the CDR3 is TGTGCCAGCAGCTTAGGGTCAGCTAGCGGGCCTCAAGAGACCCAGTACTTC. This gives the protein CASSLGSASGPQETQYF.

The chain recombines TRBV7-2 with TRBJ2-7; TRBD2 matches at 10 bases. The germline CDR1 and CDR2 sequences are SGHTA and FQGNSA. The CDR3 contains 18 residues. The junction had 16 bases not matched to a gene; V was cut back by 4 bases and J by 4 bases. CDR3 sequence reads: CASSYRLLSPSGSYEQYF. The CDR3 nucleotides are TGTGCCAGCAGCTACCGCTTACTCAGCCCTAGCGGGAGTTACGAGCAGTACTTC.

This clone was seen more than once but under ten times. The chain employs TRBV6-6 and TRBJ2-2; D is undetermined. The ends were cut back, 4 bases at V and 6 bases at J, with 15 bases in the middle. This CDR3 has 15 residues. CDR1 MNHNY and CDR2 SVGAGI come from the germline V gene (reference sequence). DNA for the CDR3: TGTGCCAGCAGTTGGAGTCCCGAGGATTCCGGGGAGCTGTTTTTT. Its translation: CASSWSPEDSGELFF.

This clone was found once. This chain joins TRBV28 and TRBJ2-7; no firm D call. Germline CDR1 MDHEN, CDR2 SYDVKM. V lost 5 bases and J lost 2, with 7 bases in between. CDR3 length equals 12 residues. The CDR3 region is CASSQYAYEQYF. CDR3 sequence (DNA): TGTGCCAGCAGTCAGTACGCCTACGAGCAGTACTTC.

The DNA for the CDR3 is TGTGCCAGCAGGGTGACAGGGGGCAAGGGTCAGCCCCAGCATTTT. It is translated as CASRVTGGKGQPQHF. The chain combines TRBV6-5 with TRBJ1-5; 10 bases match TRBD1. The CDR3 extends over 15 amino acids. CDR1 MNHEY and CDR2 SVGAGI come from the germline V gene. The trim removed 6 bases at V and 6 bases at J, leaving 8 bases unmatched.

The sample holds a few counts of this clone. One junction end disagrees with the germline gene, perhaps due to a read error. CDR3 region: CASSQVAGADEQYF. The CDR3 DNA follows: TGCGCCAGCAGCCAAGTGGCGGGAGCTGACGAGCAGTACTTC. V gene TRBV5-4 combines with J gene TRBJ2-7; 7 bases fit TRBD2. CDR1 and CDR2 from the germline V gene are SGHNT and YYREEE (reference sequence). The CDR3 extends over 14 amino acids.

The chain recombines TRBV13 with TRBJ2-7; unclear D gene. The CDR3 has 11 amino acids. Per germline, CDR1 PRHDT and CDR2 FYEKMQ (reference sequence). Trimming shortened V by 6 bases and J by 4 bases, and 7 bases separated the two germline ends. CDR3 region: CASRLGYEQYF. DNA for the CDR3: TGTGCCAGCAGACTCGGTTACGAGCAGTACTTC.

The chain uses TRBV6-6 and TRBJ1-1; D gene ambiguous. This CDR3 comprises 11 residues. From germline, CDR1 is MNHNY and CDR2 SVGAGI (reference sequence). V dropped 6 bases and J dropped 4 bases, with 6 bases sitting between them. The CDR3 sequence: CASSRGTEAFF. In DNA, the CDR3 is TGTGCCAGCAGCCGGGGCACTGAAGCTTTCTTT.

This clone was observed a single time. This chain connects TRBV7-2 to TRBJ1-3, with TRBD1 as a possible D gene (6 bases). The germline CDR1 and CDR2 sequences are SGHTA and FQGNSA. This CDR3 spans 15 amino acids. V lost 5 bases, J lost 3 bases, and 14 bases lay in between. The CDR3 loop reads CASSPRGSGGNTIYF. The CDR3 DNA is TGTGCCAGCAGCCCTAGGGGGTCAGGTGGAAACACCATATATTTT.

V and J are TRBV29-1 and TRBJ2-7; D ambiguous. Germline V gives CDR1 SQVTM, CDR2 ANQGSEA. The CDR3 contains 11 residues. V lost 3 bases, J lost 0 bases, and 3 bases lay in between. The CDR3 here is CSVESSYEQYF. The CDR3 DNA follows: TGCAGCGTTGAGAGCTCCTACGAGCAGTACTTC.

The V call is TRBV5-8, the J call TRBJ2-3, with TRBD2 matching 9 bases. This CDR3 spans 15 amino acids. Per the germline V gene, CDR1 is SGHTS and CDR2 is YDEGEE. J was trimmed by 3 bases and V by 2 bases; bases with no gene match: 4. CDR3 sequence reads: CASSLRTSGTDTQYF. The CDR3 nucleotides are TGTGCCAGCAGCTTACGAACTAGCGGGACAGATACGCAGTATTTT.

This clone has more than one count but fewer than ten. The rearrangement uses TRBV25-1 and TRBJ1-2; maybe TRBD1 (5 bases). Germline lookup yields CDR1 MGHDK and CDR2 SYGVNS. CDR3 length: 13 residues. Trimming took off 5 bases at V and 8 bases at J, with 15 bases between the two ends. The CDR3 spells CASSKDSYGGYTF. The CDR3 DNA is TGTGCCAGCAGTAAAGACAGCTATGGAGGCTACACCTTC.

The chain combines TRBV25-1 with TRBJ1-4, with 9 positions matching TRBD1. Germline V gives CDR1 MGHDK, CDR2 SYGVNS. This CDR3 contains 15 residues. V dropped 2 bases and J dropped 8; count of bases not matched to a gene: 6. The CDR3, as DNA: TGTGCCAGCAGTGAAGGACAGGGGTTCGGGGAAAAACTGTTTTTT. The encoded protein is CASSEGQGFGEKLFF.

The J gene is TRBJ2-2, the V gene TRBV7-7; TRBD1 matches at 8 bases. Germline CDR1 SSHAT, CDR2 FNYEAQ (reference sequence). The CDR3 runs 16 residues. V gave up 3 bases and J gave up 4 bases; unmatched junction bases: 7. The CDR3: CASSFGQGFGTGELFF. The CDR3 region has the DNA TGTGCCAGCAGCTTTGGACAGGGTTTCGGCACCGGGGAGCTGTTTTTT.

DNA of the CDR3: TGTGCCAGCAGTTTGACTAGCGGGAGTAGGGGTGAGCAGTTCTTC. This codes for CASSLTSGSRGEQFF. This chain connects TRBV27 to TRBJ2-1, with 12 bases fitting TRBD2. The trim removed 3 bases at V and 9 bases at J, leaving 6 bases unmatched. Germline CDR1 and CDR2: MNHEY and SMNVEV (reference sequence). The CDR3 is 15 residues long.